Below are 18 T cell receptor beta chains sequenced from a single sample in a study of blood T cell repertoires in COVID-19. Produced via immunoSEQ multiplex PCR; TCRdb's table is partial and in-frame only. This sample carries some 110,000 clones, under 90% of them seen once, and the ten largest clones take 13% to 15%. Sequenced material: peripheral blood. These receptors were collected from an older woman with acute or convalescent COVID-19.

V and J are TRBV9 and TRBJ1-1; no definite D call. This CDR3 is built from 13 residues. V shed 3 bases and J shed 0 bases, with 6 bases lying between them. The germline CDR1 and CDR2 sequences are SGDLS and YYNGEE. CDR3 sequence: CASSASVNTEAFF. The CDR3 region has the DNA TGTGCCAGCAGCGCTAGCGTGAACACTGAAGCTTTCTTT.

J is TRBJ1-2 and V is TRBV5-6; D remains ambiguous. The CDR3 is 12 residues long. Trimming removed 2 bases from V and 8 bases from J, with 10 bases in between. CDR1 and CDR2 (germline): SGHDT, YYEEEE. In DNA, the CDR3 is TGTGCCAGCAGCTTCCAATCCCGGGGCTACACCTTC. This codes for CASSFQSRGYTF.

The chain employs TRBV28 and TRBJ1-2; D uncertain. The CDR3 runs to 13 residues. V was trimmed by 3 bases and J by 5 bases, leaving 10 bases between them. The V gene's germline CDR1 is MDHEN and CDR2 SYDVKM. The DNA of the CDR3 is TGTGCCAGCAGTTTTACGGCAGGTTATGGCTACACCTTC. Translated, it gives CASSFTAGYGYTF.

The chain links TRBV10-3 to TRBJ1-5; 10 positions match TRBD1. Per the germline V gene, CDR1 is ENHRY and CDR2 is SYGVKD. The CDR3 totals 14 residues. V lost 4 bases and J lost 7; bases outside the gene matches: 4. For the CDR3, the DNA is TGTGCCATCAGTGCTTGGGACAGGGGACAGCCCCAGCATTTT. This codes for CAISAWDRGQPQHF.

The V gene is TRBV3-1 (or the pseudogene TRBV3-2), the J gene TRBJ1-5; 7 nucleotides match TRBD1. The CDR3 totals 15 residues. Germline lookup yields CDR1 LGHDT and CDR2 YNNKEL (reference sequence). V gave up 0 bases and J gave up 6 bases; unmatched junction bases: 5. The CDR3 DNA is TGTGCCAGCAGCCAAGAAGGGGGCGCGACTCAGCCCCAGCATTTT. Translation gives CASSQEGGATQPQHF.

V and J are TRBV2 and TRBJ1-1; a weak D match, TRBD1 (6 bases). The CDR3 runs to 14 residues. The germline gives CDR1 SNHLY, CDR2 FYNNEI. V lost 8 bases to trimming and J lost 0 bases, with 13 bases between them. The CDR3 sequence is CASQTGSMNTEAFF. CDR3 bases: TGTGCCAGCCAAACAGGGTCAATGAACACTGAAGCTTTCTTT.

In nucleotides, the CDR3 is TGTGCCATCAGTCGCGACAGAAATACAGATACGCAGTATTTT. Translation: CAISRDRNTDTQYF. The gene calls are TRBV10-3 and TRBJ2-3; a possible D gene is TRBD1 (5 bases). Trimming pared 5 bases from V and 3 bases from J, leaving 12 bases between. This CDR3 has 14 amino acids. Germline CDR1 and CDR2: ENHRY and SYGVKD.

The rearrangement joins TRBV5-4 to TRBJ2-2; possible D gene TRBD1, 6 bases. The CDR3 totals 17 residues. CDR1 is SGHNT and CDR2 is YYREEE in the germline V gene (reference sequence). V lost 4 bases and J lost 4, with 20 bases in between. The CDR3: CASSPTPEQGTTGELFF. Written as DNA, the CDR3 is TGTGCCAGCAGCCCCACCCCAGAACAGGGAACCACCGGGGAGCTGTTTTTT.

This chain uses TRBV28 with TRBJ2-3; D is uncertain. In germline, CDR1 is MDHEN, CDR2 SYDVKM. Trimming took 8 bases from V and 2 from J, leaving 11 bases between them. The length of the CDR3 is 13 residues. CDR3 bases: TGTGCCAGCGGCTCTCCCCACACAGATACGCAGTATTTT. Its protein is CASGSPHTDTQYF.

J is TRBJ2-6 and V is TRBV21-1; the listed D gene, TRBD2, was not tested against the DNA. TRBV21-1 is assigned pseudogene status. The CDR3 runs to 21 residues. CDR3 DNA: TGTGCCAGCAGCAACGAGCCGGGACTAGCGGCCCCGAGCTCTGGGGCCAACGTCCTGACTTTC. It encodes CASSNEPGLAAPSSGANVLTF.

The J gene is TRBJ2-3, the V gene TRBV20-1; 9 bases line up with TRBD2. CDR1 is DFQATT and CDR2 is SNEGSKA in the germline V gene (reference sequence). V was clipped by 3 bases and J by 8 bases; unmatched bases: 6. The CDR3 runs to 13 residues. CDR3 amino acids: CSASIETSGTQYF. The CDR3 coding sequence is TGCAGTGCTAGTATTGAGACTAGCGGTACGCAGTATTTT.

V and J are TRBV18 and TRBJ2-1, with 7 positions matching TRBD2. Germline V gene data show CDR1 as KGHSH and CDR2 as LQKENI. Losses at the gene ends were 1 base for V and 5 bases for J; bases not matched to a gene: 5. CDR3 length: 15 amino acids. CDR3 nucleotides: TGTGCCAGCTCACCACTGGGGACTAAAAACAATGAGCAGTTCTTC. This sequence encodes CASSPLGTKNNEQFF.

J is TRBJ1-4 and V is TRBV11-2; the match to TRBD1 covers 9 bases. J lost 7 bases, V lost 5 bases, and 8 bases had no gene match. CDR3 size: 15 residues. In germline, CDR1 is SGHAT, CDR2 FQNNGV. CDR3 sequence (DNA): TGTGCCAGCAGCACCAACAGGGGGCTTGGTGAAAAACTGTTTTTT. Its protein product is CASSTNRGLGEKLFF.

The chain recombines TRBV5-4 with TRBJ2-7, with D uncertain. The CDR3 runs to 13 residues. V was trimmed by 6 bases and J by 0 bases, leaving 10 bases between them. The germline V gene has CDR1 SGHNT and CDR2 YYREEE (reference sequence). For the CDR3, the DNA is TGTGCCAGCAAGCCGCCGAGCTCCTACGAGCAGTACTTC. Protein sequence: CASKPPSSYEQYF. Looking up the rest from reference TRBV5-4 and TRBJ2-7 gives the full variable domain: ETGVTQSPTHLIKTRGQQVTLRCSSQSGHNTVSWYQQALGQGPQFIFQYYREEENGRGNFPPRFSGLQFPNYSSELNVNALELDDSALYLCASKPPSSYEQYFGPGTRLTVT.

The V call is TRBV7-6, the J call TRBJ1-1; TRBD1 might be the D (5 bases). V was cut by 0 bases and J by 2 bases, with 7 bases left in between. The CDR3 is 14 amino acids. The germline V gene has CDR1 SGHVS and CDR2 FNYEAQ. DNA for the CDR3: TGTGCCAGCAGCTTAGCAGGGGCTAACACTGAAGCTTTCTTT. Protein: CASSLAGANTEAFF.

The chain employs TRBV7-9 and TRBJ1-6, with 9 bases matching TRBD1. Germline CDR1 and CDR2: SEHNR and FQNEAQ (reference sequence). CDR3 length: 15 residues. V lost 3 bases to trimming and J lost 7 bases; unmatched junction nucleotides: 4. The chain's CDR3 is CASSLPTGGNSPLHF. The CDR3 DNA sequence: TGTGCCAGCAGCTTGCCGACAGGGGGAAATTCACCCCTCCACTTT.

In the case of this clone: One end of the junction fails to match germline, which may point to a read error. CDR3 residues: CASSLGGSGGPWETQYF. The DNA for the CDR3 is TGTGCTAGCAGCTTAGGAGGATCAGGAGGGCCTTGGGAGACCCAGTACTTC. This chain joins TRBV7-7 and TRBJ2-5; a possible D gene is TRBD2 (6 bases). The germline V gene has CDR1 SSHAT and CDR2 FNYEAQ (reference sequence). The CDR3 sequence is 17 residues long.

This clone was detected only once. The chain combines TRBV7-9 with TRBJ1-2; D possibly corresponds to TRBD1 (6 bases). Germline loops: CDR1 SEHNR, CDR2 FQNEAQ (reference sequence). V was pared by 5 bases and J by 10 bases, with 14 bases between. The CDR3 sequence is 12 residues long. Here the CDR3 DNA reads TGTGCCAGCAGCCAACCCACAGGGACCTACACCTTC. Amino acid sequence: CASSQPTGTYTF.